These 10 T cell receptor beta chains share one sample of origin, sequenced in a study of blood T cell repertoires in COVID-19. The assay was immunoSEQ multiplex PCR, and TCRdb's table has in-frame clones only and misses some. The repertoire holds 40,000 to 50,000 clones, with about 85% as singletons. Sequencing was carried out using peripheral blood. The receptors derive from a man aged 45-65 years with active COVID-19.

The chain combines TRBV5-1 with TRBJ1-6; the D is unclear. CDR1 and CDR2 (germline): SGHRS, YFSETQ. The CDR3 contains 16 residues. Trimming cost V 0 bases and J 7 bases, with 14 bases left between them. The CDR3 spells CASSLAGSVANSPLHF. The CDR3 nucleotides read TGCGCCAGCAGCTTGGCAGGTTCTGTGGCAAATTCACCCCTCCACTTT.

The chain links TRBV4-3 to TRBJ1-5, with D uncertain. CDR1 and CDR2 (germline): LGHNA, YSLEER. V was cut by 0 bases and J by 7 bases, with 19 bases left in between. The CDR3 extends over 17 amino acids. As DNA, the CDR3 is TGCGCCAGCAGCCAAGATTTGATAAACAGCCAAAGCCAGCCCCAGCATTTT. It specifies CASSQDLINSQSQPQHF.

CDR3 DNA sequence: TGTGCCAGTAGTACGGGCGGGGAGGTAGATACGCAGTATTTT. This translates into CASSTGGEVDTQYF. The V and J genes are TRBV19 and TRBJ2-3; possibly TRBD2 for D (6 bases). CDR3 size: 14 residues. Germline lookup yields CDR1 LNHDA and CDR2 SQIVND (reference sequence). V shed 4 bases and J shed 5 bases, with 13 bases lying between them.

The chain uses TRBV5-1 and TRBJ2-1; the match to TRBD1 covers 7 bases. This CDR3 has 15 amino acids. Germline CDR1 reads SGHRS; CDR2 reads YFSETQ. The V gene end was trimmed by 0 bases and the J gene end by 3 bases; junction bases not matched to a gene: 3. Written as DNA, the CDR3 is TGCGCCAGCAGCTTGGAGGCAGGGGGCTACAATGAGCAGTTCTTC. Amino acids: CASSLEAGGYNEQFF.

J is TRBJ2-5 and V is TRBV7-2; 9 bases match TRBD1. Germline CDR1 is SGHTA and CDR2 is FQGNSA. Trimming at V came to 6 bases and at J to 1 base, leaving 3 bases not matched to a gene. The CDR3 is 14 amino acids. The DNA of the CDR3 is TGTGCCAGCAGACGGACAGGGGTCCAAGAGACCCAGTACTTC. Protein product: CASRRTGVQETQYF.

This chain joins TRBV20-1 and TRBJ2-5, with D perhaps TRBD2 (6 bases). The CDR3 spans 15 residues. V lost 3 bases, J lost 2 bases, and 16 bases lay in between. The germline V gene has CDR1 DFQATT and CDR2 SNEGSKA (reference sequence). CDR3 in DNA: TGCAGTGCTAGTGTCGGGTGGAGGGATCAAGAGACCCAGTACTTC. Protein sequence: CSASVGWRDQETQYF.

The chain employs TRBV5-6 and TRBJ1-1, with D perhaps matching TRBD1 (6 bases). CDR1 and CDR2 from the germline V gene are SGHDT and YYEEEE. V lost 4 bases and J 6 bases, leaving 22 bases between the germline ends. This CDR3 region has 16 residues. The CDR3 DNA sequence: TGTGCCAGCAGCGGCGCCACTTACAGGGCTAGGCCTGAAGCTTTCTTT. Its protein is CASSGATYRARPEAFF.

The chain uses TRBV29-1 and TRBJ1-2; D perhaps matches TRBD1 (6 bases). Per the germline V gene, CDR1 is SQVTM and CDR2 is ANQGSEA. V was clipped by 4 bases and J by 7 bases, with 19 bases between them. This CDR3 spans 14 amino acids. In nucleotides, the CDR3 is TGCAGCGTTGTGATCGGGGCCCGAGGGGGTGGCTACACCTTC. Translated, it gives CSVVIGARGGGYTF.

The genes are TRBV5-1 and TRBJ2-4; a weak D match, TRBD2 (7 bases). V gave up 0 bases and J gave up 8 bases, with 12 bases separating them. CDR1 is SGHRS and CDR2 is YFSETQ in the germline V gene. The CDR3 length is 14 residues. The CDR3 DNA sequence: TGCGCCAGCAGCTTGGTGGCGGGGGCGGACATTCAGTACTTC. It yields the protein CASSLVAGADIQYF.

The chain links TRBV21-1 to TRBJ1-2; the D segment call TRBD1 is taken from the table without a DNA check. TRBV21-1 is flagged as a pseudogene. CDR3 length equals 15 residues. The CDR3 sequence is CASTQRGRDDYGYTF. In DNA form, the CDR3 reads TGTGCCAGCACCCAAAGGGGCAGAGATGACTATGGCTACACCTTC.